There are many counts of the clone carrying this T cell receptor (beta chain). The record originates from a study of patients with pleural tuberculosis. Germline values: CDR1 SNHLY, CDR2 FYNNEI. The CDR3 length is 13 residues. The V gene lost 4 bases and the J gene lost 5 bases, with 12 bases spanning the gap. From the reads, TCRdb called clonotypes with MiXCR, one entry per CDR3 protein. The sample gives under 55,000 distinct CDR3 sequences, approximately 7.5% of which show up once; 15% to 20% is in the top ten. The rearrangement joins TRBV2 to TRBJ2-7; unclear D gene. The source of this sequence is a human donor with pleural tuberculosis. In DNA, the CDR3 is TGTGCCAGCAGTGGGACGGTCGGAGACGAGCAGTACTTC. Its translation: CASSGTVGDEQYF.